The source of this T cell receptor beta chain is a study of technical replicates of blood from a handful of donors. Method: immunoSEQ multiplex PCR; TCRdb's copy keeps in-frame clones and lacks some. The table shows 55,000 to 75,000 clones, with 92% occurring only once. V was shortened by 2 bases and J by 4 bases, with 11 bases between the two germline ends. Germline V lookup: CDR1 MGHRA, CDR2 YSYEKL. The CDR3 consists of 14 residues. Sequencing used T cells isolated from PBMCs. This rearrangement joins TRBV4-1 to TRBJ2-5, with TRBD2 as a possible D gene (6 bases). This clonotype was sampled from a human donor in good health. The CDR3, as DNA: TGCGCCAGCAGCCAATTTCCGGAGGGAGAGACCCAGTACTTC. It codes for CASSQFPEGETQYF.